One sample yielded the 19 T cell receptor beta chains listed below, sequenced in a study of identical twins. From the 5' RACE reads, TCRdb called clonotypes with MiXCR, one entry per CDR3 protein. The sample yields 200,000 to 250,000 distinct CDR3 sequences, roughly a tenth seen once. Input material: memory T cells sorted from blood. Receptors originate from a man in his fifties or sixties in good health.

This clonotype was observed many times. This rearrangement joins TRBV28 to TRBJ2-3; no definite D call. Trimming cost V 1 base and J 4 bases, with 21 bases left between them. The germline gives CDR1 MDHEN, CDR2 SYDVKM. The CDR3 covers 18 residues. CDR3: CASSLLGGGNFPPDTQYF. DNA for the CDR3: TGTGCCAGCAGTTTATTAGGTGGTGGCAACTTCCCCCCAGATACGCAGTATTTT.

The chain couples TRBV7-2 to TRBJ2-7, with 8 positions matching TRBD1. The germline V gene encodes CDR1 SGHTA and CDR2 FQGNSA. The CDR3 is 13 amino acids. V lost 8 bases and J lost 13; bases outside the gene matches: 16. In nucleotides, the CDR3 is TGTGCCAGCTCGGTGGGACAGGCCTCTCGCTATTACTTC. This gives the protein CASSVGQASRYYF.

V is TRBV9 and J is TRBJ2-3; unclear D gene. Germline V gene lookup returns CDR1 SGDLS and CDR2 YYNGEE. This CDR3 comprises 14 residues. Deletions cut 1 base from V and 1 base from J, with 7 bases between. For the CDR3, the DNA is TGTGCCAGCAGCGTATCCGGGCGCACAGATACGCAGTATTTT. It specifies CASSVSGRTDTQYF.

This clonotype turned up a few times. The chain links TRBV20-1 to TRBJ2-6; the D call may be TRBD1 or TRBD2 (5 bases each). The germline gives CDR1 DFQATT, CDR2 SNEGSKA (reference sequence). Trimming removed 3 bases from V and 6 bases from J, with 15 bases in between. The CDR3 has 15 amino acids. The CDR3 DNA is TGCAGTGCTAGCCGGGGCGACCTTAAGGCCAACGTCCTGACTTTC. Translating it yields CSASRGDLKANVLTF.

The chain is built from TRBV6-5 and TRBJ1-6; TRBD1 matches 8 bases. The CDR3 spans 16 residues. Germline CDR1 MNHEY, CDR2 SVGAGI. With 4 bases clipped from V and 4 bases from J, the junction kept 6 bases outside the gene matches. CDR3 sequence reads: CASSSPGQGYNSPLHF. The CDR3 nucleotides read TGTGCCAGCAGTTCCCCCGGACAGGGTTATAATTCACCCCTCCACTTT.

This clonotype was observed a few times. V is TRBV7-8 and J is TRBJ2-7; 7 bases match TRBD2. Germline V gene sequence: CDR1 SGHVS, CDR2 FQNEAQ. The trim removed 5 bases at V and 0 bases at J, leaving 10 bases unmatched. The CDR3 loop spans 16 amino acids. The CDR3 spells CASSLTFGRFSYEQYF. The DNA for the CDR3 is TGTGCCAGCAGCCTTACCTTCGGGAGGTTCTCCTACGAGCAGTACTTC.

At least ten counts were recorded for this clonotype. This chain uses TRBV19 with TRBJ2-1, with TRBD2 matching over 9 bases. There are 16 residues in the CDR3. CDR1 is LNHDA, CDR2 SQIVND, per germline (reference sequence). The junction had 12 bases not matched to a gene; V was cut back by 8 bases and J by 4 bases. As DNA, the CDR3 is TGTGCCAGTTTGCCTAGCGGGATACAACGTTACAATGAGCAGTTCTTC. Encoded protein: CASLPSGIQRYNEQFF.

This clonotype appeared a few times. J is TRBJ1-2 and V is TRBV28; D may be TRBD1 (6 bases). CDR1 is MDHEN, CDR2 SYDVKM, per germline. Trimming removed 6 bases from V and 4 bases from J, with 18 bases in between. This CDR3 is built from 15 residues. CDR3 nucleotides: TGTGCCAGCAGAAAATCCATGGACAGACTCTATGGCTACACCTTC. As protein: CASRKSMDRLYGYTF.

Ten or more counts support this clonotype. V is TRBV5-1 and J is TRBJ2-7, with unresolved D. V dropped 5 bases and J dropped 2 bases, with 8 bases sitting between them. Germline V CDR1 and CDR2: SGHRS, YFSETQ. The CDR3 is 12 amino acids. The CDR3 reads CASRAGPYEQYF. CDR3 sequence (DNA): TGCGCCAGCAGGGCCGGACCCTACGAGCAGTACTTC.

This chain links TRBV6-1 with TRBJ2-5; TRBD2 matches 11 bases. Germline V gives CDR1 MNHNS, CDR2 SASEGT. V trimming: 4 bases; J trimming: 5 bases; junction bases outside the gene matches: 9. The CDR3 is 16 residues long. The CDR3 loop reads CASSARTSGSRETQYF. CDR3 nucleotides: TGTGCCAGCAGTGCACGGACTAGCGGGTCCAGGGAGACCCAGTACTTC.

This clonotype appeared many times. V gene TRBV10-3 combines with J gene TRBJ2-5, with D perhaps matching TRBD1 (6 bases). Germline V gene sequence: CDR1 ENHRY, CDR2 SYGVKD. The V end lost 0 bases, the J end lost 5 bases, and 19 bases lay between the germline ends. The CDR3 length is 17 residues. The CDR3 loop reads CAISESVRTAGLETQYF. Here the CDR3 DNA reads TGTGCCATCAGTGAGTCGGTGAGGACAGCTGGCTTGGAGACCCAGTACTTC.

This clonotype occurred many times. This rearrangement joins TRBV20-1 to TRBJ2-3; TRBD1 or TRBD2 may be the D gene (6 bases each). CDR1 and CDR2 from the germline V gene are DFQATT and SNEGSKA (reference sequence). The CDR3 is 21 amino acids. The V end lost 1 base, the J end lost 0 bases, and 29 bases lay between the germline ends. CDR3 DNA sequence: TGCAGTGCTAGAGCGCTCCGAACGGGGGCCGCGATAGTTTCTAGCACAGATACGCAGTATTTT. This translates into CSARALRTGAAIVSSTDTQYF.

This clonotype was detected a few times. Germline is not matched at one junction end, which may reflect a read error. The chain joins TRBV2 to TRBJ2-4, with D possibly called TRBD1 or TRBD2 (5 bases each). Germline lookup yields CDR1 SNHLY and CDR2 FYNNEI. This CDR3 is 12 amino acids long. The CDR3 nucleotides read TGTGCCAGCAGTGACTCGCTCGGGGCCCAGCACTTC. This encodes CASSDSLGAQHF.

At least ten counts were recorded for this clonotype. The rearrangement links TRBV5-1 to TRBJ1-1; 9 bases line up with TRBD1. In germline, CDR1 is SGHRS, CDR2 YFSETQ. The CDR3 length is 13 residues. The J segment lost 1 base and the V segment lost 7 bases, leaving 2 bases of the junction unmatched. CDR3 sequence: CASAGQGNTEAFF. As DNA, the CDR3 is TGCGCCAGCGCGGGACAGGGGAACACTGAAGCTTTCTTT.

This clonotype was seen at least ten times. The chain couples TRBV5-1 to TRBJ2-7; a possible D gene is TRBD2 (6 bases). Germline V gene sequence: CDR1 SGHRS, CDR2 YFSETQ. V was cut by 3 bases and J by 6 bases, with 16 bases left in between. The CDR3 has 14 amino acids. The CDR3 loop is CASSWGDQLPEQYF. The CDR3 DNA follows: TGCGCCAGCAGCTGGGGGGATCAACTCCCCGAGCAGTACTTC.

This chain links TRBV5-1 with TRBJ1-4, with a possible D match to TRBD1 (5 bases). V was trimmed by 1 base and J by 5 bases, leaving 6 bases between them. The CDR3 is 13 amino acids. Germline V gene sequence: CDR1 SGHRS, CDR2 YFSETQ. As DNA, the CDR3 is TGCGCCAGCAGCTTGCGGGACAATGAAAAACTGTTTTTT. Its protein is CASSLRDNEKLFF.

This clonotype was found many times. The V and J genes are TRBV6-5 and TRBJ1-6, with 10 bases aligning to TRBD1. The CDR3 runs to 17 residues. Germline CDR1 reads MNHEY; CDR2 reads SVGAGI. V lost 2 bases, J lost 6 bases, and 7 bases stayed unmatched. CDR3 sequence reads: CASSYESRTGGNSPLHF. In nucleotides, the CDR3 is TGTGCCAGCAGTTACGAGTCAAGGACAGGGGGTAATTCACCCCTCCACTTT.

Worth noting for this clonotype: Relative to the germline gene, one junction end is altered; a read error may explain this. The rearrangement joins TRBV20-1 to TRBJ2-1; 12 bases map to TRBD2. The germline V gene has CDR1 DFQATT and CDR2 SNEGSKA (reference sequence). CDR3 length equals 15 residues. CDR3 amino acids: CSARTSGRSYNDQFF. The CDR3 DNA is TGCAGTGCTAGGACTAGCGGGAGAAGTTACAATGACCAGTTCTTC.

This chain joins TRBV5-4 and TRBJ1-3; D gene ambiguous. Germline V gene lookup returns CDR1 SGHNT and CDR2 YYREEE (reference sequence). This CDR3 has 13 residues. V was shortened by 2 bases and J by 7 bases, with 10 bases between the two germline ends. This chain's CDR3 is CASSFSLANTIYF. The CDR3 DNA sequence: TGTGCCAGCAGCTTTTCATTGGCGAACACCATATATTTT. The entire variable domain, with the rest obtained from reference TRBV5-4 and TRBJ1-3, is as follows: ETGVTQSPTHLIKTRGQQVTLRCSSQSGHNTVSWYQQALGQGPQFIFQYYREEENGRGNFPPRFSGLQFPNYSSELNVNALELDDSALYLCASSFSLANTIYFGEGSWLTVV.